Following are 2 T cell receptor beta chains from one sample sequenced in a study of CD8+ T cells in alopecia areata. Reverse transcribed after extraction, RNA yielded cDNA as the sequencing template. Produced via immunoSEQ multiplex PCR; TCRdb's table is partial and in-frame only. Altogether roughly 190,000 clones are present, 50% to 70% being singletons, with the ten largest covering about 1.3%. Treatment specified: oral pan-JAK inhibitor, 5-10 mg twice daily. The starting material was CD4+ T cells sorted from blood, obtained at week 49, from a patient treated with tofacitinib. The receptor set was obtained from a human donor with alopecia areata.

The chain uses TRBV7-2 and TRBJ1-5; D is unclear. CDR3 length: 14 residues. CDR1 and CDR2 from the germline V gene are SGHTA and FQGNSA. V was shortened by 4 bases and J by 1 base, with 8 bases between the two germline ends. The CDR3 reads CASSSEASNQPQHF. The CDR3, as DNA: TGTGCCAGCAGCTCAGAAGCGAGCAATCAGCCCCAGCATTTT. The whole variable domain, remainder taken from reference TRBV7-2 and TRBJ1-5, is GAGVSQSPSNKVTEKGKDVELRCDPISGHTALYWYRQSLGQGLEFLIYFQGNSAPDKSGLPSDRFSAERTGGSVSTLTIQRTQQEDSAVYLCASSSEASNQPQHFGDGTRLSIL.

V and J are TRBV14 and TRBJ1-2; TRBD1 is a possible D gene (6 bases). Trimming cost V 4 bases and J 1 base, with 25 bases left between them. This CDR3 has 19 residues. The germline gives CDR1 SGHDN, CDR2 FVKESK. The CDR3, as DNA: TGTGCCAGCAGCCCGCTTTACACCGGGACGGACAGATTTAACTATGGCTACACCTTC. It translates to CASSPLYTGTDRFNYGYTF. The variable domain in full, completed from reference TRBV14 and TRBJ1-2, reads EAGVTQFPSHSVIEKGQTVTLRCDPISGHDNLYWYRRVMGKEIKFLLHFVKESKQDESGMPNNRFLAERTGGTYSTLKVQPAELEDSGVYFCASSPLYTGTDRFNYGYTFGSGTRLTVV.